This is a list of T cell receptor beta chains from one sample in a study of T-cell reconstitution after alpha-beta-depleted transplantation in children. TCRdb re-called the PCR reads with MiXCR, one entry per CDR3 protein. The profile shows about a million distinct CDR3 sequences, about 31% of them singletons. The sample here was PBMCs, mostly from graft donor cells, taken 360 days after TCRalphabeta/CD19-depleted stem cell transplant. These receptors all come from a boy younger than two who had a stem cell transplant for SCID, so the T cells may come from the graft donor. The CDR3 runs from the conserved cysteine through the conserved F or W. A D gene is named only where the DNA matches it firmly. The size of a clone is reported for some rows only, either as once, few or many, or as a class for expanded clones.

>TRBV25-1|TRBD2|TRBJ2-2|few
CASTVSGGSNTGELFF
TGTGCCAGCACTGTTAGCGGGGGCTCGAACACCGGGGAGCTGTTTTTT
>TRBV2|TRBD2|TRBJ2-1|.
CASSEKRGQSREQFF
TGTGCCAGCAGTGAGAAGCGGGGTCAGTCCCGAGAGCAGTTCTTC
>TRBV21-1|.|TRBJ1-2|many
CASSVGLGYGYTF
TGTGCCAGCAGCGTAGGGTTGGGATATGGCTACACCTTC
>TRBV5-1|.|TRBJ2-5|.
CASSLFIGSAETQYF
TGCGCCAGCAGCTTATTCATCGGGTCCGCGGAGACCCAGTACTTC
>TRBV6-5|TRBD2|TRBJ2-1|few
CASSYSAGDYNEQFF
TGTGCCAGCAGTTACAGTGCGGGGGACTACAATGAGCAGTTCTTC
>TRBV6-1|.|TRBJ2-4|.
CASSPLRTKNIQYF
TGTGCCAGCAGTCCCCTTCGGACCAAAAACATTCAGTACTTC
>TRBV15|.|TRBJ2-3|.
CATSPGWGNLNTDTQYF
TGTGCCACCAGCCCCGGGTGGGGGAATCTGAACACAGATACGCAGTATTTT
>TRBV20-1|TRBD1|TRBJ1-6|.
CSARENRGTERNSPLHF
TGCAGTGCTAGGGAAAACAGGGGAACAGAGCGGAATTCACCCCTCCACTTT
>TRBV12-3/TRBV12-4|.|TRBJ2-3|.
CASSRDSTRDTQYF
TGTGCCAGCAGTCGCGACTCGACTAGAGATACGCAGTATTTT
>TRBV12-3/TRBV12-4|.|TRBJ2-5|few
CASSSFVLAGETQYF
TGTGCCAGCAGTTCCTTTGTGTTAGCCGGGGAGACCCAGTACTTC
>TRBV6-5|TRBD2|TRBJ2-1|.
CASSSRTSGGGNNEQFF
TGTGCCAGCAGTTCCCGGACTAGCGGGGGGGGTAACAATGAGCAGTTCTTC
>TRBV29-1|.|TRBJ1-1|.
CSVGSLNTEAFF
TGCAGCGTTGGGTCTCTGAACACTGAAGCTTTCTTT
>TRBV20-1|.|TRBJ1-1|few
CSARKIIRKGTEAFF
TGCAGTGCTAGGAAGATTATCAGAAAAGGGACTGAAGCTTTCTTT
>TRBV20-1|.|TRBJ1-1|.
CSARETAPNTEAFF
TGCAGTGCTAGAGAAACGGCCCCGAACACTGAAGCTTTCTTT
>TRBV29-1|.|TRBJ2-5|.
CSVTRPRVIWETQYF
TGCAGCGTAACCCGGCCCCGTGTGATATGGGAGACCCAGTACTTC
>TRBV12-5|TRBD2|TRBJ2-1|few
CASGPSGGYNEQFF
TGTGCTAGTGGCCCTAGCGGGGGGTACAATGAGCAGTTCTTC
>TRBV28|TRBD2|TRBJ2-7|.
CASSFRGTRTYEQYF
TGTGCCAGCAGTTTTCGGGGGACTAGGACCTACGAGCAGTACTTC
>TRBV12-3/TRBV12-4|.|TRBJ1-4|.
CASSSPRRFGSEKLFF
TGTGCCAGCAGTTCGCCACGTAGATTCGGTAGTGAAAAACTGTTTTTT
>TRBV20-1|.|TRBJ2-7|.
CSARGTGRDEQYF
TGCAGTGCTAGAGGGACAGGGAGGGACGAGCAGTACTTC
>TRBV14|.|TRBJ2-1|.
CASSRERINEQFF
TGTGCCAGCAGCCGTGAGCGGATCAATGAGCAGTTCTTC
>TRBV29-1|.|TRBJ2-7|.
CSARQENSYEQYF
TGCAGCGCCAGACAGGAGAACTCCTACGAGCAGTACTTC
>TRBV20-1|.|TRBJ2-5|few
CSASGGNSQETQYF
TGCAGTGCTAGCGGCGGGAACAGCCAAGAGACCCAGTACTTC
>TRBV5-1|.|TRBJ2-7|many
CASSSRDGAYEQYF
TGTGCCAGCAGTTCCCGGGACGGAGCCTACGAGCAGTACTTC
>TRBV28|.|TRBJ2-1|.
CASSPRGAGIPYNEQFF
TGTGCCAGCTCCCCCCGGGGGGCAGGGATACCCTACAATGAGCAGTTCTTC
>TRBV12-3/TRBV12-4|.|TRBJ1-5|.
CASTVGAGPHQPQHF
TGTGCCAGCACCGTCGGGGCGGGCCCGCATCAGCCCCAGCATTTT
>TRBV10-2|.|TRBJ2-7|.
CASRTFSGGYEQYF
TGCGCCAGCAGAACCTTTTCAGGGGGGTACGAGCAGTACTTC
>TRBV12-3/TRBV12-4|TRBD1|TRBJ1-1|.
CASSFSVQGGTEAFF
TGTGCCAGCAGTTTTTCGGTACAGGGGGGTACTGAAGCTTTCTTT
>TRBV20-1|.|TRBJ2-5|few
CSAYGPRSGETQYF
TGCAGTGCCTATGGACCGAGGAGTGGGGAGACCCAGTACTTC
>TRBV20-1|.|TRBJ2-3|.
CSAARQNTQYF
TGCAGTGCCGCCCGACAGAATACGCAGTATTTT
>TRBV29-1|TRBD1|TRBJ2-5|.
CSTDRGGETQYF
TGCAGCACCGACAGGGGAGGAGAGACCCAGTACTTC
>TRBV9|TRBD2|TRBJ2-1|.
CASSVVGSGASEQFF
TGTGCCAGCAGCGTTGTTGGTAGCGGGGCTTCGGAGCAGTTCTTC
>TRBV4-1|.|TRBJ2-3|.
CASSQRDSTDTQYF
TGCGCCAGCAGCCAGAGGGACAGCACAGATACGCAGTATTTT
>TRBV7-2|TRBD1|TRBJ2-7|few
CASSPRTGDATYEQYF
TGTGCCAGCAGCCCCAGAACAGGGGACGCAACCTACGAGCAGTACTTC